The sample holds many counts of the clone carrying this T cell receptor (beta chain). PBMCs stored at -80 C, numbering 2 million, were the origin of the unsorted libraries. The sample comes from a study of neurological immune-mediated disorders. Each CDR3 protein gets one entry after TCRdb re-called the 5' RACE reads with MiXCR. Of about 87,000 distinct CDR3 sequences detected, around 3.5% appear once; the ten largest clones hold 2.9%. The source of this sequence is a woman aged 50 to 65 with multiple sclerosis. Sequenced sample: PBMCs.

CDR3 sequence: CASSLSGETYEQYF. CDR3 coding DNA: TGTGCCAGCAGTTTATCGGGGGAGACCTACGAGCAGTACTTC. The V call is TRBV27, the J call TRBJ2-7; either TRBD1 or TRBD2 may fit D (5 bases each). The CDR3 is 14 residues long. V lost 0 bases and J lost 2, with 8 bases in between. Germline CDR1 MNHEY, CDR2 SMNVEV (reference sequence).